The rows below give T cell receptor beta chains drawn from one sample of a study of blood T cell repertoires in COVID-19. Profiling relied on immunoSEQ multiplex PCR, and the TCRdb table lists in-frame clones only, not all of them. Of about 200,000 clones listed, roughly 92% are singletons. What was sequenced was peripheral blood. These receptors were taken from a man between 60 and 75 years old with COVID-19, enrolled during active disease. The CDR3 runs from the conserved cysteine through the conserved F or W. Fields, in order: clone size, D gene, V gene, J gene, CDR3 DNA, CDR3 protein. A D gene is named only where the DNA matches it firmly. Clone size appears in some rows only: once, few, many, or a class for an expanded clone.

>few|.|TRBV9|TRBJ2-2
TGTGCCAGCAGCGTAGTCTCACAGGGGGAGCTGTTTTTT
CASSVVSQGELFF
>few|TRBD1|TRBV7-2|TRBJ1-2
TGTGCCAGCAGCTCCGCCGGGACAGGGTACTATGGCTACACCTTC
CASSSAGTGYYGYTF
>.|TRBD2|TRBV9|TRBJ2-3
TGTGCCAGCAGTAGGGGGACTAGCGGGAGTACAGATACGCAGTATTTT
CASSRGTSGSTDTQYF
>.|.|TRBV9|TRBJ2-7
TGTGCCAGCAGCGTAGGAGGGGGTGACTCCTACGAGCAGTACTTC
CASSVGGGDSYEQYF
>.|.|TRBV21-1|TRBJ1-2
TGTGCCAGGACATCATGTGACAATGGCTACACCTTC
CARTSCDNGYTF
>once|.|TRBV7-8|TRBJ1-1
TGTGCCAGCAGCCACCGCGGGTGGAACACTGAAGCTTTCTTT
CASSHRGWNTEAFF
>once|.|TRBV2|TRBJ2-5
TGTGCCAGCAGTGAAGCCGGACCCCGGGGGACCCAGTACTTC
CASSEAGPRGTQYF
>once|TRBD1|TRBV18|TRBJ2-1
TGTGCCAGCTCACCACGGTGGACAGGGACCTCTTACAATGAGCAGTTCTTC
CASSPRWTGTSYNEQFF
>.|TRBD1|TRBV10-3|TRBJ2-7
TGTGCCATCTCGGGACAGTCCTACGAGCAGTACTTC
CAISGQSYEQYF
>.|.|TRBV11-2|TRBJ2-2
TGTGCCAGCAGCCTGACGGCGTTTGGGGCTGGCGGGGAGCTGTTTTTT
CASSLTAFGAGGELFF
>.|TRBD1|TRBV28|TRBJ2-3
TGTGCCAGCAGTTTCGGTGGACAGGGGATAGATACGCAGTATTTT
CASSFGGQGIDTQYF
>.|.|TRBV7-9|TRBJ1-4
TGTGCCAGCAGCCTAGAGGGGACAAGGGAAAAACTGTTTTTT
CASSLEGTREKLFF